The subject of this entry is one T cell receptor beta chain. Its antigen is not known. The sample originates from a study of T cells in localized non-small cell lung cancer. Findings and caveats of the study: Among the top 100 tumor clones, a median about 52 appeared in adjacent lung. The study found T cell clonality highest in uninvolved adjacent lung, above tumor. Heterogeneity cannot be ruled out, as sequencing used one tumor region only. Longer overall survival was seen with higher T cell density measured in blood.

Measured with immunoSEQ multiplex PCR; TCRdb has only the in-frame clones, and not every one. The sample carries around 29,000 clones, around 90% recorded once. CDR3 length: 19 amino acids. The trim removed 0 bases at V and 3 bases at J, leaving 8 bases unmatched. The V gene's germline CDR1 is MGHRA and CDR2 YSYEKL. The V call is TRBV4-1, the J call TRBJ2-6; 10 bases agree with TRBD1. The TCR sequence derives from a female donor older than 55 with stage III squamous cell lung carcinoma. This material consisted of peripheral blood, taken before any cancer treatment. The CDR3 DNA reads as TGCGCCAGCAGCCAAGATTTCGGGACAGGGGTATTTGGGGCCAACGTCCTGACTTTC. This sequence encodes CASSQDFGTGVFGANVLTF.